This passage covers 15 T cell receptor beta chains from one sample sequenced in a study of control samples from healthy donors and cancer patients. Profiling relied on immunoSEQ multiplex PCR, and the TCRdb table lists in-frame clones only, not all of them. The profile covers about 150,000 clones, with over 85% appearing a single time and approximately 6.1% taken by the ten largest. The sample comprised blood. These receptors all come from a middle-aged man in good health.

J is TRBJ2-5 and V is TRBV30; D is ambiguous. Trimming pared 3 bases from V and 4 bases from J, leaving 0 bases between. The CDR3 has 9 residues. In germline, CDR1 is GTSNPN, CDR2 SVGIG (reference sequence). The CDR3 reads CAWRETQYF. DNA of the CDR3: TGTGCCTGGAGAGAGACCCAGTACTTC. The whole variable domain, filled in from reference TRBV30 and TRBJ2-5, reads SQTIHQWPATLVQPVGSPLSLECTVEGTSNPNLYWYRQAAGRGLQLLFYSVGIGQISSEVPQNLSASRPQDRQFILSSKKLLLSDSGFYLCAWRETQYFGPGTRLLVL.

V usage is TRBV6-6 and J usage is TRBJ1-3; D uncertain. This CDR3 has 15 amino acids. Between the trimmed V and J ends, which lost 6 bases and 0 bases, there was a span of 12 bases. Per germline, CDR1 MNHNY and CDR2 SVGAGI (reference sequence). CDR3 nucleotides: TGTGCCAGCAGACATACGGACGGCTCTGGAAACACCATATATTTT. Translating gives CASRHTDGSGNTIYF.

Here the CDR3 DNA reads TGTGCCAGCAGCTTGGGCGGGGCAGATCAAGCTAACTATGGCTACACCTTC. It yields the protein CASSLGGADQANYGYTF. The chain has TRBV5-4 and TRBJ1-2, with a tentative D call TRBD1 (5 bases). V lost 0 bases to trimming and J lost 0 bases, with 15 bases between them. CDR1 and CDR2 (germline): SGHNT, YYREEE (reference sequence). The CDR3 spans 17 residues.

This clone has only one observation. The chain joins TRBV28 to TRBJ2-5; 8 bases are a match to TRBD1. Germline V lookup: CDR1 MDHEN, CDR2 SYDVKM. There are 14 residues in the CDR3. Unmatched junction bases numbered 2, after V lost 5 bases and J lost 0 bases. CDR3 sequence reads: CASSPGQDQETQYF. Written as DNA, the CDR3 is TGTGCCAGCAGTCCGGGACAGGACCAAGAGACCCAGTACTTC.

This chain links TRBV19 with TRBJ2-7, with 7 bases that match TRBD1. Germline lookup yields CDR1 LNHDA and CDR2 SQIVND (reference sequence). The trim removed 4 bases at V and 1 base at J, leaving 10 bases unmatched. The CDR3 has 16 amino acids. The CDR3 loop reads CASSNLGTAQSYEQYF. CDR3 bases: TGTGCCAGTAGTAACCTCGGGACAGCCCAGTCCTACGAGCAGTACTTC.

The CDR3 DNA reads TGTGCCAGCAGTGAAGGACGGGCAAACACTGAAGCTTTCTTT. Translation: CASSEGRANTEAFF. The rearrangement uses TRBV6-1 and TRBJ1-1; no definite D call. The V and J ends lost 1 base and 2 bases respectively, with 8 bases between them. The CDR3 is 14 amino acids. Germline values: CDR1 MNHNS, CDR2 SASEGT.

The J gene is TRBJ1-4, the V gene TRBV3-1 (or the pseudogene TRBV3-2); D call uncertain. Trimming took off 2 bases at V and 7 bases at J, with 11 bases between the two ends. The CDR3 has 14 residues. The germline V gene has CDR1 LGHDT and CDR2 YNNKEL (reference sequence). CDR3 in amino acids: CASSQLLSTEKLFF. The DNA for the CDR3 is TGTGCCAGCAGCCAACTCCTGTCCACTGAAAAACTGTTTTTT.

The V and J genes are TRBV5-1 and TRBJ2-5; tentatively, D is TRBD2 (5 bases). Trimming left V 1 base short and J 4 bases short, with 8 bases between. The CDR3 has 13 residues. Germline values: CDR1 SGHRS, CDR2 YFSETQ. DNA of the CDR3: TGCGCCAGCAGCTTGAGTGCGGGAGAGACCCAGTACTTC. The encoded protein is CASSLSAGETQYF.

The chain employs TRBV7-2 and TRBJ2-3, with TRBD2 matching 10 bases. Germline CDR1 SGHTA, CDR2 FQGNSA. Losses at the gene ends were 4 bases for V and 10 bases for J; bases not matched to a gene: 5. This CDR3 is built from 13 residues. The CDR3 sequence: CASSSPLAGAQYF. CDR3 DNA sequence: TGTGCCAGCAGCTCCCCTCTAGCGGGGGCGCAGTATTTT.

The table lists this clone with a few counts. The rearrangement uses TRBV19 and TRBJ2-7, with TRBD1 identical over 9 bases. Germline-derived CDR1 and CDR2 are LNHDA and SQIVND (reference sequence). V trimming: 5 bases; J trimming: 2 bases; junction bases outside the gene matches: 4. This CDR3 region has 14 residues. CDR3 sequence reads: CASSAYRGPYEQYF. The CDR3 DNA follows: TGTGCCAGTAGTGCGTACAGGGGGCCCTACGAGCAGTACTTC.

The gene calls are TRBV12-3 or TRBV12-4 and TRBJ1-2; D not certain. The CDR3 contains 12 residues. Trimming left V 7 bases short and J 4 bases short, with 10 bases between. The CDR3 nucleotides read TGTGCCAGCAAGTCAGGTCTCTATGGCTACACCTTC. Translating it yields CASKSGLYGYTF.

This clone was observed once. The chain employs TRBV5-4 and TRBJ2-3; D gene unclear. The CDR3 has 17 residues. The ends were cut back, 0 bases at V and 0 bases at J, with 14 bases in the middle. Germline-derived CDR1 and CDR2 are SGHNT and YYREEE (reference sequence). This CDR3 is CASSLVTTRFSTDTQYF. The CDR3 coding sequence is TGTGCCAGCAGCTTGGTTACTACGCGATTTAGCACAGATACGCAGTATTTT. The whole variable domain, filled in from reference TRBV5-4 and TRBJ2-3, reads ETGVTQSPTHLIKTRGQQVTLRCSSQSGHNTVSWYQQALGQGPQFIFQYYREEENGRGNFPPRFSGLQFPNYSSELNVNALELDDSALYLCASSLVTTRFSTDTQYFGPGTRLTVL.

The genes are TRBV18 and TRBJ1-6; D gene ambiguous. The germline V and J ends were trimmed by 4 bases and 5 bases, with 3 bases remaining between them. The germline V gene has CDR1 KGHSH and CDR2 LQKENI. CDR3 length equals 12 residues. The CDR3 here is CASSRDNSPLHF. The CDR3 DNA reads as TGTGCCAGCTCACGGGATAATTCACCCCTCCACTTT.

This clone was recorded a few times. CDR3 coding DNA: TGCGCCAGCAGCACTATTGGGGGGGCCCCCAACGGCTACACCTTC. Protein sequence: CASSTIGGAPNGYTF. This chain uses TRBV5-1 with TRBJ1-2; perhaps TRBD1 as D (6 bases). This CDR3 is 15 amino acids long. CDR1 SGHRS and CDR2 YFSETQ come from the germline V gene. The ends were cut back, 4 bases at V and 8 bases at J, with 21 bases in the middle.

The CDR3 loop is CASSTGTRYGYTF. The DNA for the CDR3 is TGTGCCAGCAGCACCGGGACAAGATATGGCTACACCTTC. The gene calls are TRBV6-5 and TRBJ1-2, with TRBD1 as a possible D gene (6 bases). This CDR3 spans 13 amino acids. Germline CDR1 and CDR2: MNHEY and SVGAGI. The V end lost 6 bases, the J end lost 5 bases, and 13 bases lay between the germline ends.